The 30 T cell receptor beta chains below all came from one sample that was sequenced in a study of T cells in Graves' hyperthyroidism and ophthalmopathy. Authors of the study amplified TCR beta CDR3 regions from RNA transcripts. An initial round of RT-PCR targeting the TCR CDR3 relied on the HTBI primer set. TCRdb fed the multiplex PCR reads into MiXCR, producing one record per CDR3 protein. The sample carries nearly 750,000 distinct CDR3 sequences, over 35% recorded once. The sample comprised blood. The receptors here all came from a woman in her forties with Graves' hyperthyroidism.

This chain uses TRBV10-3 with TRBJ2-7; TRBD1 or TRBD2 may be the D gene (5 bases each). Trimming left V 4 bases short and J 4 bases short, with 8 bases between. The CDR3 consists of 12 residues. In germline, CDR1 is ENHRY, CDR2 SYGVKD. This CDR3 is CAISGDGYEQYF. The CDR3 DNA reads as TGTGCCATCAGTGGGGACGGGTACGAGCAGTACTTC.

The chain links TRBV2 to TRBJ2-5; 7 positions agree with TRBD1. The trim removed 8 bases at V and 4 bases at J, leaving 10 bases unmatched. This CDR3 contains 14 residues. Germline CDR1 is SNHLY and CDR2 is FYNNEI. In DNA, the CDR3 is TGTGCCAGCGAAACGGGGACAGAGGGAGAGACCCAGTACTTC. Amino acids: CASETGTEGETQYF.

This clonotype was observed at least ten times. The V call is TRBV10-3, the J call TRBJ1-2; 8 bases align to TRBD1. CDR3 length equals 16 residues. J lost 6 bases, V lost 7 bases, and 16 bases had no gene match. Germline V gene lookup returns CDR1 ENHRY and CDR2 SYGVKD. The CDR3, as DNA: TGTGCCATCATGGGGCCAGGGGGCGTAGGTTCCCATGGCTACACCTTC. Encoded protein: CAIMGPGGVGSHGYTF.

The CDR3 protein is CASSFIQGASEAFF. The CDR3, as DNA: TGTGCCAGCAGCTTCATCCAGGGGGCCTCTGAAGCTTTCTTT. This rearrangement joins TRBV7-2 to TRBJ1-1; TRBD1 matches at 8 bases. Trimming removed 3 bases from V and 6 bases from J; junction bases left unmatched: 6. Germline loops: CDR1 SGHTA, CDR2 FQGNSA. This CDR3 comprises 14 residues.

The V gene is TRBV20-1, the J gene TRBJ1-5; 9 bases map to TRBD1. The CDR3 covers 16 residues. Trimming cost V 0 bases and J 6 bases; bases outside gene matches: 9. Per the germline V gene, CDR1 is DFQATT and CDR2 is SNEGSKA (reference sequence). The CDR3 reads CSARERGTGRIQPQHF. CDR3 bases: TGCAGTGCTAGAGAGAGGGGGACAGGGAGAATTCAGCCCCAGCATTTT.

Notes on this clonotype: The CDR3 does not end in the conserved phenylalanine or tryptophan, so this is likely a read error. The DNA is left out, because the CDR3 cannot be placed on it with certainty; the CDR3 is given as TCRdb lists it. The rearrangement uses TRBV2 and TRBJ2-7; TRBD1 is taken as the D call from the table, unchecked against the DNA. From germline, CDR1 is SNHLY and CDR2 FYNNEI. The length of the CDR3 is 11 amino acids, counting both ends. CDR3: CASTLGAGWFL.

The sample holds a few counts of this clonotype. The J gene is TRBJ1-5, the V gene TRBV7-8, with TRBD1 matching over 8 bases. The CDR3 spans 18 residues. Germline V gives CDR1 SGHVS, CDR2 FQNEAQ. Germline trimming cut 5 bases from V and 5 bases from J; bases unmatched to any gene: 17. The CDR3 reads CASSPKETGEILDQPQHF. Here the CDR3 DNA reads TGTGCCAGCAGCCCCAAGGAGACAGGGGAAATTCTGGATCAGCCCCAGCATTTT.

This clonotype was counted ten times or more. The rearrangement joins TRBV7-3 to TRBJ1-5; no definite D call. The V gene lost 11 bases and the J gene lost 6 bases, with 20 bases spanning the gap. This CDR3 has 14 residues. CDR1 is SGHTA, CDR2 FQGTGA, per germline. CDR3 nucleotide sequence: TGTGCCCGTAAGGAGGTCGGGAAGGTTCAGCCCCAGCATTTT. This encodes CARKEVGKVQPQHF. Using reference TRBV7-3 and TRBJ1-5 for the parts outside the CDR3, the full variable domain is GAGVSQTPSNKVTEKGKYVELRCDPISGHTALYWYRQSLGQGPEFLIYFQGTGAADDSGLPNDRFFAVRPEGSVSTLKIQRTERGDSAVYLCARKEVGKVQPQHFGDGTRLSIL.

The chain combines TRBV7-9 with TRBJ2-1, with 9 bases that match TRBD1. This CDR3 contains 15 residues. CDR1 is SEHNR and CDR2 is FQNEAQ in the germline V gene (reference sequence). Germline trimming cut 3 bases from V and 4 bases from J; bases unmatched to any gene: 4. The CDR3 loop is CASSLGTGPYNEQFF. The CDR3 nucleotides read TGTGCCAGCAGCTTGGGGACAGGGCCATACAATGAGCAGTTCTTC. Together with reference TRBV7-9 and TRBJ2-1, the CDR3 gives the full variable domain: DTGVSQNPRHKITKRGQNVTFRCDPISEHNRLYWYRQTLGQGPEFLTYFQNEAQLEKSRLLSDRFSAERPKGSFSTLEIQRTEQGDSAMYLCASSLGTGPYNEQFFGPGTRLTVL.

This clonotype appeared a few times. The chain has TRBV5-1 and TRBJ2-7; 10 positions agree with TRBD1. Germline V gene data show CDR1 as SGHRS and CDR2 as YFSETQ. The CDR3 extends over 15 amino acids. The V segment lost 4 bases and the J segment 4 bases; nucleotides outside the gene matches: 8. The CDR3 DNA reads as TGCGCCAGCAGCCAACGTTGGACAGGGGGGTACGAGCAGTACTTC. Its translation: CASSQRWTGGYEQYF.

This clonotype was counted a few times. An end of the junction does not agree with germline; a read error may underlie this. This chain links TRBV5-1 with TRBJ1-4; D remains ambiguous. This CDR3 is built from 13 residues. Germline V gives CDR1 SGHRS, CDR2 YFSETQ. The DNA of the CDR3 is TGTGCCAGCAGCGGGGTACATAATGAAAAACTGTTTTTT. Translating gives CASSGVHNEKLFF.

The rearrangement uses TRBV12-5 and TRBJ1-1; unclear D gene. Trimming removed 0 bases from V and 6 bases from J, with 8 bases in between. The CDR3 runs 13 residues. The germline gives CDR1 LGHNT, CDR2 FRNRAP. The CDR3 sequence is CASGLVDNAEAFF. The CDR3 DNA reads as TGTGCTAGTGGTTTGGTAGATAACGCTGAAGCTTTCTTT.

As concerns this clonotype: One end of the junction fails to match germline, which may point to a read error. The CDR3 DNA reads TGTGCCGGTAGTAAATGGACAGGTCACTTAATGAACACTGAAGCTTTCTTT. Translated, it gives CAGSKWTGHLMNTEAFF. The rearrangement joins TRBV19 to TRBJ1-1, with TRBD1 matching over 7 bases. Germline CDR1 is LNHDA and CDR2 is SQIVND (reference sequence). The CDR3 is 17 amino acids. The full variable domain, completed using reference TRBV19 and TRBJ1-1, is DGGITQSPKYLFRKEGQNVTLSCEQNLNHDAMYWYRQDPGQGLRLIYYSQIVNDFQKGDIAEGYSVSREKKESFPLTVTSAQKNPTAFYLCAGSKWTGHLMNTEAFFGQGTRLTVV.

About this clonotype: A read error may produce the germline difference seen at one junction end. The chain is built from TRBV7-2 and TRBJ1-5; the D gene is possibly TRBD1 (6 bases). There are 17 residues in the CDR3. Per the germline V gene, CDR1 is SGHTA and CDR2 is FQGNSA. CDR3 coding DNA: TGCGCCAGCAGCCTCAGAGACGAGGAGGGGGGCTATCAGCCCCAGCATTTT. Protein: CASSLRDEEGGYQPQHF. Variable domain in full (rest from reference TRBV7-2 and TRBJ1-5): GAGVSQSPSNKVTEKGKDVELRCDPISGHTALYWYRQSLGQGLEFLIYFQGNSAPDKSGLPSDRFSAERTGGSVSTLTIQRTQQEDSAVYLCASSLRDEEGGYQPQHFGDGTRLSIL.

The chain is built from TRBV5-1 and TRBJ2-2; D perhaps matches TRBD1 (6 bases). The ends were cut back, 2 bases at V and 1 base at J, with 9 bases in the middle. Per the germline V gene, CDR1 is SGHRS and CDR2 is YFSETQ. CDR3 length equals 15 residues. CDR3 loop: CASSFVTGNTGELFF. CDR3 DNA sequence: TGCGCCAGCAGCTTCGTGACAGGGAACACCGGGGAGCTGTTTTTT.

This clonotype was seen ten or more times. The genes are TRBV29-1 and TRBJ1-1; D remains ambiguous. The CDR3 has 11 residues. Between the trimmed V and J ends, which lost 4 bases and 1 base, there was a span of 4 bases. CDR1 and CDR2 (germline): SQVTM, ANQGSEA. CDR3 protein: CSVGANTEAFF. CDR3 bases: TGCAGCGTTGGGGCGAACACTGAAGCTTTCTTT.

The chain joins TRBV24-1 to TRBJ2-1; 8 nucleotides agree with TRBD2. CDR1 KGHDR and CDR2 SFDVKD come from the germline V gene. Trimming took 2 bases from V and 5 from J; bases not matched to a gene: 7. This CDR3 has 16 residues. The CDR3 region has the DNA TGTGCCACCAGTGATTCCAGCGGGAGTGGGGACAATGAGCAGTTCTTC. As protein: CATSDSSGSGDNEQFF.

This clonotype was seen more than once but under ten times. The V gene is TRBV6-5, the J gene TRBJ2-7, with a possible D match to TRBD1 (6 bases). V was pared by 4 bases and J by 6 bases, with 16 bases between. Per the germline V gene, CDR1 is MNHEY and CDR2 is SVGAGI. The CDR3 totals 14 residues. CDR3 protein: CASSWQDRSGEQYF. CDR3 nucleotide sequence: TGTGCCAGCAGTTGGCAAGACAGGTCTGGCGAGCAGTACTTC.

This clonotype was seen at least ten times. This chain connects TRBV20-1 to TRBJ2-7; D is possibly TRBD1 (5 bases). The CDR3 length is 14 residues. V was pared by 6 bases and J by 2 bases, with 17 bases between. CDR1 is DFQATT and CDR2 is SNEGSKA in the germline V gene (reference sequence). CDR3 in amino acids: CSAAGSPYPYEQYF. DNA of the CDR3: TGCAGTGCCGCAGGGTCCCCTTACCCCTACGAGCAGTACTTC.

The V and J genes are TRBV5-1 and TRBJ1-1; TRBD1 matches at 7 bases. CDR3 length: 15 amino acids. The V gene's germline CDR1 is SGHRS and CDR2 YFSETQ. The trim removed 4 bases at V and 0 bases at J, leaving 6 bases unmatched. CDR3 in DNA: TGCGCCAGCAGCCCAGGACAGGTTGTGAACACTGAAGCTTTCTTT. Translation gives CASSPGQVVNTEAFF.

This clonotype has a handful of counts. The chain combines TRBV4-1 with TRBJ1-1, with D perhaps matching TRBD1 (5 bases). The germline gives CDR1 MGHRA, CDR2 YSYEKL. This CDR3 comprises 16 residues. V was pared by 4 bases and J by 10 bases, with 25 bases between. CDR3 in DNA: TGCGCCAGCAGCCTAACCCTACAGGAAAATAAGCTGCGAGCTTTCTTT. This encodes CASSLTLQENKLRAFF.

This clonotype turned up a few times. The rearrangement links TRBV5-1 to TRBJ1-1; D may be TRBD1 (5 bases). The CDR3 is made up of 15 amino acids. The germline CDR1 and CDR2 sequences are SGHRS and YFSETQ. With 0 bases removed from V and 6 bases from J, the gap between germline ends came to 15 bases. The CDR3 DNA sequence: TGCGCCAGCAGCTTGGTTCCAGGGAATTTCGCTGAAGCTTTCTTT. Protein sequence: CASSLVPGNFAEAFF.

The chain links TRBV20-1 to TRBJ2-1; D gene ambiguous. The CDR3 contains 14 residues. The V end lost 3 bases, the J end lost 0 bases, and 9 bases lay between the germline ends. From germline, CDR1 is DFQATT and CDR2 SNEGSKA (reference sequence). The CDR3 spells CSARPGLSYNEQFF. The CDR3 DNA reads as TGCAGTGCTAGGCCCGGGCTCTCCTACAATGAGCAGTTCTTC.

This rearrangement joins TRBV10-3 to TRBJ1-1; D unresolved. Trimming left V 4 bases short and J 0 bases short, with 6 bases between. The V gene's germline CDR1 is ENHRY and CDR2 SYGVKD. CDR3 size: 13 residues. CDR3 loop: CAISGRLNTEAFF. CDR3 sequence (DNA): TGTGCCATCAGTGGGCGGCTGAACACTGAAGCTTTCTTT.

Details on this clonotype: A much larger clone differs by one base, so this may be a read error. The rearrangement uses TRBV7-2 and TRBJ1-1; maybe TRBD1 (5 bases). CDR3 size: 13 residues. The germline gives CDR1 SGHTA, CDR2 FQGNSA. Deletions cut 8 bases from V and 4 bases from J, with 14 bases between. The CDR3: CASGKDGGTEAFF. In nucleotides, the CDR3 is TGTGCCAGCGGAAAGGACGGGGGCACTGAAGCTTTCTTT.

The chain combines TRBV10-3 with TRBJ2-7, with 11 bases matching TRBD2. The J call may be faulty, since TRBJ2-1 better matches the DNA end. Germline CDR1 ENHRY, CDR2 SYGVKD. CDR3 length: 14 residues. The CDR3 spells CAIVAGGTYNEQFF. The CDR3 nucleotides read TGTGCCATCGTAGCGGGGGGGACCTACAATGAGCAGTTCTTC.

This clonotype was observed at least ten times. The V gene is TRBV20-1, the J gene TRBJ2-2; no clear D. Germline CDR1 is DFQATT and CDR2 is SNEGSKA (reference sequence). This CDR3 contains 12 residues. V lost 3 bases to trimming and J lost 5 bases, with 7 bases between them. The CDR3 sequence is CSARQWTGELFF. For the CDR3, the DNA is TGCAGTGCTAGGCAGTGGACCGGGGAGCTGTTTTTT.

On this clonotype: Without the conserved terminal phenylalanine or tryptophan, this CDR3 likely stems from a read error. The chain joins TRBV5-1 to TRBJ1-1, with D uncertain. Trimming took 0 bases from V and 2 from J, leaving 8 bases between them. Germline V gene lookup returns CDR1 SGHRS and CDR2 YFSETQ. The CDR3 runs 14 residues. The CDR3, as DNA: TGCGCCAGCAGCTTGGTTGGGTTAAACACTGAAGCTTTCCTT. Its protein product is CASSLVGLNTEAFL.

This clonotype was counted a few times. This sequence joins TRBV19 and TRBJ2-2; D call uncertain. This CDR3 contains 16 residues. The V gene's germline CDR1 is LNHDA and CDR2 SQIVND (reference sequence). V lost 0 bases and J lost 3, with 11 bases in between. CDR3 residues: CASSIDHGSYTGELFF. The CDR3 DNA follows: TGTGCCAGTAGTATAGATCATGGCAGCTACACCGGGGAGCTGTTTTTT.

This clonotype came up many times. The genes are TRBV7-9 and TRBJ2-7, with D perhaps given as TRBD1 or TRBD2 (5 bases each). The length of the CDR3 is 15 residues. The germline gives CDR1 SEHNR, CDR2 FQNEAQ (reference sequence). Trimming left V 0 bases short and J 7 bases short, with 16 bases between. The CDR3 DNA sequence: TGTGCCAGCAGCTTAGCCACGGGGACCCCCCCGGAGCAGTACTTC. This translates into CASSLATGTPPEQYF. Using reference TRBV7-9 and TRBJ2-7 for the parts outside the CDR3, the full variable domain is DTGVSQNPRHKITKRGQNVTFRCDPISEHNRLYWYRQTLGQGPEFLTYFQNEAQLEKSRLLSDRFSAERPKGSFSTLEIQRTEQGDSAMYLCASSLATGTPPEQYFGPGTRLTVT.